A single sample gave rise to the 25 T cell receptor beta chains below, sequenced in a study of blood T cell repertoires in COVID-19. Assay: immunoSEQ multiplex PCR; the TCRdb copy retains only in-frame clones and omits some. Among 150,000 to 200,000 clones listed, approximately 82% were seen once. Source material: PBMCs or T cells enriched from blood (not recorded which). The receptors come from a woman between 55 and 75 years old with acute COVID-19.

V usage is TRBV19 and J usage is TRBJ1-6; 7 bases map to TRBD1. Germline loops: CDR1 LNHDA, CDR2 SQIVND (reference sequence). The J segment lost 5 bases and the V segment lost 4 bases, leaving 5 bases of the junction unmatched. CDR3 length: 15 amino acids. The CDR3 sequence is CASSTTGLDNSPLHF. DNA for the CDR3: TGTGCCAGTAGTACGACAGGGCTGGATAATTCACCCCTCCACTTT.

V gene TRBV25-1 combines with J gene TRBJ2-1; 7 bases match TRBD1. The trim removed 4 bases at V and 9 bases at J, leaving 6 bases unmatched. CDR1 and CDR2 (germline): MGHDK, SYGVNS. The CDR3 loop spans 13 amino acids. CDR3 DNA sequence: TGTGCCAGCAGTGCGACAGGGTTCAGTGAGCAGTTCTTC. This gives the protein CASSATGFSEQFF.

This sequence joins TRBV19 and TRBJ1-4, with D possibly matching TRBD1 (5 bases). The length of the CDR3 is 14 residues. Trimming shortened V by 7 bases and J by 5 bases, and 14 bases separated the two germline ends. From germline, CDR1 is LNHDA and CDR2 SQIVND (reference sequence). DNA for the CDR3: TGTGCCAGTACCCGGACAATGGGGAATGAAAAACTGTTTTTT. Translating gives CASTRTMGNEKLFF.

The gene calls are TRBV19 and TRBJ2-7; D perhaps matches TRBD2 (7 bases). V was trimmed by 4 bases and J by 1 base, leaving 14 bases between them. The CDR3 runs to 15 residues. Germline V gene lookup returns CDR1 LNHDA and CDR2 SQIVND (reference sequence). Here the CDR3 DNA reads TGTGCCAGTAGTACGCGGGAGAGGGGGTCCTACGAGCAGTACTTC. It codes for CASSTRERGSYEQYF.

The chain employs TRBV4-3 and TRBJ1-3, with unresolved D. In germline, CDR1 is LGHNA, CDR2 YSLEER. The CDR3 extends over 16 amino acids. Deletions cut 0 bases from V and 0 bases from J, with 9 bases between. The DNA of the CDR3 is TGCGCCAGCAGCCAAGATAACCCCAGCTCTGGAAACACCATATATTTT. Translation: CASSQDNPSSGNTIYF.

The gene calls are TRBV30 and TRBJ2-1, with D perhaps TRBD2 (6 bases). The CDR3 is 14 amino acids. Germline V gives CDR1 GTSNPN, CDR2 SVGIG (reference sequence). V was clipped by 2 bases and J by 3 bases, with 11 bases between them. The CDR3: CAWSRGTSYNEQFF. The DNA of the CDR3 is TGTGCCTGGAGTCGGGGGACCAGCTACAATGAGCAGTTCTTC.

The gene calls are TRBV25-1 and TRBJ1-1; weak D call: TRBD1 (5 bases). V was clipped by 3 bases and J by 4 bases, with 12 bases between them. The germline V gene has CDR1 MGHDK and CDR2 SYGVNS. The CDR3 is 14 residues long. Here the CDR3 reads CASSDFRGTTEAFF. The CDR3 DNA reads as TGTGCCAGCAGTGATTTCCGGGGGACCACTGAAGCTTTCTTT. The whole variable domain, filled in from reference TRBV25-1 and TRBJ1-1, reads EADIYQTPRYLVIGTGKKITLECSQTMGHDKMYWYQQDPGMELHLIHYSYGVNSTEKGDLSSESTVSRIRTEHFPLTLESARPSHTSQYLCASSDFRGTTEAFFGQGTRLTVV.

This clone is a singleton in its sample. V is TRBV5-6 and J is TRBJ2-2; possibly TRBD1 for D (8 bases). This CDR3 has 16 amino acids. Trimming shortened V by 4 bases and J by 3 bases, and 16 bases separated the two germline ends. Germline loops: CDR1 SGHDT, CDR2 YYEEEE. The CDR3 spells CASSVGTGGDTGELFF. CDR3 DNA sequence: TGTGCCAGCAGCGTTGGTACAGGGGGGGACACCGGGGAGCTGTTTTTT.

The J gene is TRBJ1-6, the V gene TRBV7-9, with D maybe TRBD1 (5 bases). The V end lost 5 bases, the J end lost 8 bases, and 16 bases lay between the germline ends. CDR3 size: 15 residues. Germline V gene sequence: CDR1 SEHNR, CDR2 FQNEAQ (reference sequence). The CDR3, as DNA: TGTGCCAGCAGCCATCCCGCGGGGGGGGATTCACCCCTCCACTTT. As protein: CASSHPAGGDSPLHF.

The V call is TRBV18, the J call TRBJ2-3, with 7 bases aligning to TRBD1. Germline CDR1 and CDR2: KGHSH and LQKENI. This CDR3 is built from 15 residues. The trim removed 2 bases at V and 1 base at J, leaving 3 bases unmatched. The CDR3: CASSPSGQGTDTQYF. In nucleotides, the CDR3 is TGTGCCAGCTCACCAAGTGGACAGGGCACAGATACGCAGTATTTT.

This clone has only a few counts. The V and J genes are TRBV4-1 and TRBJ2-4; D is unclear. Germline CDR1 and CDR2: MGHRA and YSYEKL. The germline V and J ends were trimmed by 2 bases and 0 bases, with 14 bases remaining between them. The CDR3 contains 17 residues. Written as DNA, the CDR3 is TGCGCCAGCAGCCAATCGCAGGTGGAAATAGCCAAAAACATTCAGTACTTC. It is translated as CASSQSQVEIAKNIQYF.

The J gene is TRBJ2-3, the V gene TRBV4-3, with TRBD2 matching over 10 bases. This CDR3 comprises 16 residues. Germline trimming cut 6 bases from V and 2 bases from J; bases unmatched to any gene: 8. Germline CDR1 reads LGHNA; CDR2 reads YSLEER. This chain's CDR3 is CASSQALAGFTDTQYF. CDR3 nucleotides: TGCGCCAGCAGTCAGGCACTAGCGGGGTTCACAGATACGCAGTATTTT.

This clone has a single count. The DNA of the CDR3 is TGTGCCTGGGCGAGGGGGGGAAGCTCCTATAATTCACCCCTCCACTTT. Translated, it gives CAWARGGSSYNSPLHF. V is TRBV30 and J is TRBJ1-6; TRBD1 might be the D (6 bases). The CDR3 is 16 residues long. The V end lost 5 bases, the J end lost 0 bases, and 14 bases lay between the germline ends. Germline CDR1 GTSNPN, CDR2 SVGIG (reference sequence). The full variable domain, with the rest looked up from reference TRBV30 and TRBJ1-6, is SQTIHQWPATLVQPVGSPLSLECTVEGTSNPNLYWYRQAAGRGLQLLFYSVGIGQISSEVPQNLSASRPQDRQFILSSKKLLLSDSGFYLCAWARGGSSYNSPLHFGNGTRLTVT.

The V call is TRBV9, the J call TRBJ2-1; possible D gene TRBD1, 5 bases. Per the germline V gene, CDR1 is SGDLS and CDR2 is YYNGEE. Trimming stripped 3 bases from V and 8 bases from J, with 15 bases between. The CDR3 runs to 14 residues. As DNA, the CDR3 is TGTGCCAGCAGCGAGGGGAAGGTTGTACATGAGCAGTTCTTC. This encodes CASSEGKVVHEQFF.

V gene TRBV5-4 combines with J gene TRBJ1-4, with D possibly matching TRBD1 (6 bases). The CDR3 is 15 residues long. The V gene lost 1 base and the J gene lost 3 bases, with 10 bases spanning the gap. Germline V gene sequence: CDR1 SGHNT, CDR2 YYREEE (reference sequence). DNA of the CDR3: TGTGCCAGCAGCTTGTCGGGGGGGCCTAATGAAAAACTGTTTTTT. Amino acids: CASSLSGGPNEKLFF. The full variable domain, its missing parts supplied by reference TRBV5-4 and TRBJ1-4, is ETGVTQSPTHLIKTRGQQVTLRCSSQSGHNTVSWYQQALGQGPQFIFQYYREEENGRGNFPPRFSGLQFPNYSSELNVNALELDDSALYLCASSLSGGPNEKLFFGSGTQLSVL.

The chain combines TRBV18 with TRBJ2-2, with 8 bases that match TRBD1. This CDR3 contains 19 residues. V lost 4 bases and J lost 4; bases outside the gene matches: 17. The germline V gene encodes CDR1 KGHSH and CDR2 LQKENI. CDR3 sequence (DNA): TGTGCCAGCTCACTCGGGGCAGGGGGCTTCTACGAAGGCACCGGGGAGCTGTTTTTT. Its translation is CASSLGAGGFYEGTGELFF.

The V call is TRBV30, the J call TRBJ1-6; unclear D gene. CDR1 GTSNPN and CDR2 SVGIG come from the germline V gene (reference sequence). Trimming shortened V by 0 bases and J by 0 bases, and 9 bases separated the two germline ends. This CDR3 has 16 amino acids. The CDR3 loop reads CAWSVAGVSYNSPLHF. In DNA form, the CDR3 reads TGTGCCTGGAGTGTTGCAGGCGTCTCCTATAATTCACCCCTCCACTTT.

The genes are TRBV7-9 and TRBJ1-2; D gene ambiguous. The ends were cut back, 5 bases at V and 2 bases at J, with 12 bases in the middle. The CDR3 totals 14 residues. Germline V lookup: CDR1 SEHNR, CDR2 FQNEAQ (reference sequence). The CDR3: CASSRTEGNYGYTF. CDR3 DNA: TGTGCCAGCAGCCGGACGGAGGGAAACTATGGCTACACCTTC.

In the case of this clone: At one boundary the junction diverges from the germline segment, which might be a read error. Other DNA sequences in the sample encode the same CDR3. The chain recombines TRBV28 with TRBJ1-6; 8 bases map to TRBD1. The CDR3 runs to 14 residues. Germline CDR1 and CDR2: MDHEN and SYDVKM. CDR3 DNA sequence: TGTGCCAGCAGTTTATGGCAGGGGGCTTCACCCCTTCACTTT. Encoded protein: CASSLWQGASPLHF.

This chain connects TRBV6-5 to TRBJ2-7, with 13 bases fitting TRBD2. V shed 7 bases, J shed 5 bases, and the junction held 8 bases outside the gene matches. The CDR3 is made up of 15 amino acids. Germline CDR1 MNHEY, CDR2 SVGAGI. CDR3 coding DNA: TGTGCCAGCAACCCACTAGGACTAGCGGGAGACGAGCAGTACTTC. It specifies CASNPLGLAGDEQYF.

The sample holds one count of this clone. The J gene is TRBJ2-7, the V gene TRBV10-3, with D perhaps matching TRBD1 (5 bases). The CDR3 consists of 11 residues. CDR1 and CDR2 (germline): ENHRY, SYGVKD. V lost 10 bases, J lost 1 base, and 8 bases lay in between. The CDR3 loop is CATQGSYEQYF. The CDR3 DNA reads TGTGCCACCCAGGGTTCCTACGAGCAGTACTTC.

The chain combines TRBV11-3 with TRBJ2-3; TRBD2 is a possible D gene (6 bases). In germline, CDR1 is SGHNT, CDR2 YENEEA. Trimming pared 5 bases from V and 3 bases from J, leaving 15 bases between. This CDR3 is built from 15 residues. Written as DNA, the CDR3 is TGTGCCAGCAGCATCCGGTCCGGGGGAACAGATACGCAGTATTTT. Amino acids: CASSIRSGGTDTQYF.

This clone was observed a single time. The V call is TRBV12-5, the J call TRBJ1-2; D perhaps matches TRBD1 (5 bases). V lost 2 bases and J 5 bases, leaving 6 bases between the germline ends. This CDR3 spans 12 amino acids. Germline CDR1 and CDR2: LGHNT and FRNRAP. CDR3 bases: TGTGCTAGTGGTTTGCGGGGGTATGGCTACACCTTC. Translation gives CASGLRGYGYTF.

The chain has TRBV6-5 and TRBJ1-6, with D tentatively TRBD1 (6 bases). Trimming shortened V by 4 bases and J by 7 bases, and 11 bases separated the two germline ends. This CDR3 spans 14 amino acids. Looked up from germline, CDR1 is MNHEY and CDR2 is SVGAGI. CDR3 residues: CASSSGEGNSPLHF. In DNA, the CDR3 is TGTGCCAGCAGTTCAGGGGAGGGGAATTCACCCCTCCACTTT.

The chain carries TRBV27 and TRBJ2-1, with D possibly TRBD2 on 6 matching bases. The germline V gene encodes CDR1 MNHEY and CDR2 SMNVEV (reference sequence). This CDR3 spans 14 amino acids. Between the trimmed V and J ends, which lost 6 bases and 6 bases, there was a span of 15 bases. CDR3 sequence reads: CASRSTLASNEQFF. As DNA, the CDR3 is TGTGCCAGCAGGTCAACGCTAGCGTCCAATGAGCAGTTCTTC.